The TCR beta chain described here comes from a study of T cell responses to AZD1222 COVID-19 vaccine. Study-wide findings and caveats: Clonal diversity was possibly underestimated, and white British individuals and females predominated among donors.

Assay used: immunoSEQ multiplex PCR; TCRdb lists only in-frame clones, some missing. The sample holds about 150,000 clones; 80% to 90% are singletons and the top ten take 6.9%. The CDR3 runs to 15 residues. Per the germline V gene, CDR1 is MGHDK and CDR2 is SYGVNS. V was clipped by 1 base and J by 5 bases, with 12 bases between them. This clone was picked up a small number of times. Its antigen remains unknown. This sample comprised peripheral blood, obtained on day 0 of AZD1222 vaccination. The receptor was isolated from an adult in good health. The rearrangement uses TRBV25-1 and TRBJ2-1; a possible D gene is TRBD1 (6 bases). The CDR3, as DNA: TGTGCCAGCAGTGAATCTCGGCAGGGGAACAATGAGCAGTTCTTC. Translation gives CASSESRQGNNEQFF.